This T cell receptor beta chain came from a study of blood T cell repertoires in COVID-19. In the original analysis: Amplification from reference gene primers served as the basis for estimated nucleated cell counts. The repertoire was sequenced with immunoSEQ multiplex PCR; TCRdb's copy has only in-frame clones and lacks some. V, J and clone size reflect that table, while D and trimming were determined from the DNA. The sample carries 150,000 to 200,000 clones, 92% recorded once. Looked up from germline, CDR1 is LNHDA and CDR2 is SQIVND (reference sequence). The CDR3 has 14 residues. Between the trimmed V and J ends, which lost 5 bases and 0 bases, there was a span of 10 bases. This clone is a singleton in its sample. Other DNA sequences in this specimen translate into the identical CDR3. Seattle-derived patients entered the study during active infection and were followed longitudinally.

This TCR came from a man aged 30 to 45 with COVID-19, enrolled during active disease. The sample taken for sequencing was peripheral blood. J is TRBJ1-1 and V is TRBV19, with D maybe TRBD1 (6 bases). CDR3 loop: CASSLGAMNTEAFF. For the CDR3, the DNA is TGTGCCAGTAGTTTGGGGGCGATGAACACTGAAGCTTTCTTT.